The 31 T cell receptor beta chains presented below share a single source sample, sequenced in a study of T cell responses to AZD1222 COVID-19 vaccine. This table comes from immunoSEQ multiplex PCR, and its TCRdb copy is limited to in-frame clones, with some not included. The sample records tens of thousands of clones, less than 95% being singletons. The source material was peripheral blood, sampled 28 days after the second AZD1222 dose. The receptor set was obtained from an adult who received the AZD1222 COVID-19 vaccine.

The V call is TRBV6-2 or TRBV6-3, the J call TRBJ2-7; 8 nucleotides align to TRBD2. J was trimmed by 2 bases and V by 2 bases; bases with no gene match: 5. Germline V gene lookup returns CDR1 MNHEY and CDR2 SVGEGT. The CDR3 is 15 amino acids. The CDR3 is CASSYPGTRTYEQYF. The DNA of the CDR3 is TGTGCCAGCAGTTACCCCGGGACTAGGACCTACGAGCAGTACTTC.

The CDR3 is CASSQDPNSYEQYF. DNA of the CDR3: TGCGCCAGCAGCCAAGACCCGAATTCCTACGAGCAGTACTTC. The chain recombines TRBV4-1 with TRBJ2-7; D not certain. V was pared by 0 bases and J by 1 base, with 7 bases between. This CDR3 has 14 amino acids. Germline V gives CDR1 MGHRA, CDR2 YSYEKL.

The chain employs TRBV5-1 and TRBJ1-6, with 7 positions matching TRBD1. The CDR3 covers 15 residues. The junction had 7 bases not matched to a gene; V was cut back by 3 bases and J by 7 bases. Germline V gives CDR1 SGHRS, CDR2 YFSETQ. CDR3 residues: CASSSQGELNSPLHF. The CDR3 bases are TGCGCCAGCAGCTCCCAGGGGGAGCTGAATTCACCCCTCCACTTT.

This clone was detected a few times. The chain combines TRBV5-1 with TRBJ1-4, with a possible D match to TRBD1 (5 bases). Per the germline V gene, CDR1 is SGHRS and CDR2 is YFSETQ. V gave up 5 bases and J gave up 3 bases, with 11 bases separating them. There are 14 residues in the CDR3. As DNA, the CDR3 is TGCGCCAGCAGGACTCAGGGTTCTAATGAAAAACTGTTTTTT. This codes for CASRTQGSNEKLFF. The full variable domain, rest sourced from reference TRBV5-1 and TRBJ1-4, is KAGVTQTPRYLIKTRGQQVTLSCSPISGHRSVSWYQQTPGQGLQFLFEYFSETQRNKGNFPGRFSGRQFSNSRSEMNVSTLELGDSALYLCASRTQGSNEKLFFGSGTQLSVL.

The rearrangement uses TRBV4-1 and TRBJ2-2; D is possibly TRBD2 (6 bases). Germline V lookup: CDR1 MGHRA, CDR2 YSYEKL. CDR3 length: 16 residues. V lost 1 base and J 5 bases, leaving 14 bases between the germline ends. Written as DNA, the CDR3 is TGCGCCAGCAGCCAAGTCATGCTAGCGCCGACCGGGGAGCTGTTTTTT. This gives the protein CASSQVMLAPTGELFF.

As concerns this clone: The junction departs from the called germline gene at one end, perhaps through a read error. The genes are TRBV7-2 and TRBJ2-1; D might be TRBD1 (5 bases). This CDR3 is built from 13 residues. The V gene's germline CDR1 is SGHTA and CDR2 FQGNSA. The CDR3 coding sequence is TGTGCCAGCAGCTTTCGAAAGGACAACGAGCAGTTCTTC. Translation gives CASSFRKDNEQFF.

This clone was recorded once. The rearrangement joins TRBV19 to TRBJ1-2; the D is unclear. The CDR3 has 13 amino acids. Trimming took off 0 bases at V and 8 bases at J, with 10 bases between the two ends. From germline, CDR1 is LNHDA and CDR2 SQIVND (reference sequence). CDR3 residues: CASSIDRQRGYTF. The DNA for the CDR3 is TGTGCCAGTAGTATAGATAGGCAGAGAGGCTACACCTTC.

This rearrangement joins TRBV11-3 to TRBJ1-4; D unresolved. CDR3 length: 13 residues. Germline V gives CDR1 SGHNT, CDR2 YENEEA. V dropped 4 bases and J dropped 4 bases, with 7 bases sitting between them. CDR3 nucleotides: TGTGCCAGCAGCTCCTGGGGTAATGAAAAACTGTTTTTT. Translating gives CASSSWGNEKLFF.

Only a few counts were recorded for this clone. The CDR3 sequence: CASTKRGVNTDTQYF. The CDR3 bases are TGTGCCAGTACTAAACGGGGGGTAAACACAGATACGCAGTATTTT. The chain combines TRBV19 with TRBJ2-3; TRBD2 aligns across 7 bases. J lost 2 bases, V lost 7 bases, and 9 bases had no gene match. This CDR3 region has 15 residues. Looked up from germline, CDR1 is LNHDA and CDR2 is SQIVND (reference sequence).

The chain combines TRBV11-3 with TRBJ2-5, with a possible D match to TRBD2 (5 bases). The CDR3 totals 13 residues. V was pared by 0 bases and J by 5 bases, with 7 bases between. CDR1 SGHNT and CDR2 YENEEA come from the germline V gene. CDR3 coding DNA: TGTGCCAGCAGCTTAGAGGAGGTGGAGACCCAGTACTTC. This translates into CASSLEEVETQYF.

This chain links TRBV11-3 with TRBJ2-5; 11 bases are a match to TRBD2. This CDR3 contains 17 residues. The ends lost 4 bases at V and 1 base at J; junction bases unmatched: 8. CDR1 is SGHNT, CDR2 YENEEA, per germline. In nucleotides, the CDR3 is TGTGCCAGCAGCTCCCGTTTAGCGGGAGGGACCCAAGAGACCCAGTACTTC. Its protein product is CASSSRLAGGTQETQYF.

The chain recombines TRBV10-3 with TRBJ2-1, with D possibly being TRBD1 (6 bases). The germline V gene has CDR1 ENHRY and CDR2 SYGVKD. This CDR3 spans 15 amino acids. V gave up 0 bases and J gave up 8 bases, with 14 bases separating them. The CDR3, as DNA: TGTGCCATCAGTGAGTCCCGCCAGGGGAGAGATGAGCAGTTCTTC. It specifies CAISESRQGRDEQFF.

This chain connects TRBV7-9 to TRBJ2-1; D is uncertain. Germline V gives CDR1 SEHNR, CDR2 FQNEAQ (reference sequence). Deletions cut 1 base from V and 14 bases from J, with 9 bases between. This CDR3 is built from 11 residues. The CDR3 DNA reads as TGTGCCAGCAGCTTAGGACCTGGAGAGTTCTTC. It specifies CASSLGPGEFF.

This chain joins TRBV7-9 and TRBJ1-2, with D maybe TRBD1 (5 bases). Trimming stripped 5 bases from V and 5 bases from J, with 27 bases between. Germline V gene sequence: CDR1 SEHNR, CDR2 FQNEAQ (reference sequence). The CDR3 sequence is 18 residues long. CDR3 sequence: CASSTPRGLPAPMYGYTF. The CDR3, as DNA: TGTGCCAGCAGCACACCAAGGGGCTTACCCGCTCCGATGTATGGCTACACCTTC.

The CDR3 loop is CASSLTGGRYNEQFF. In DNA, the CDR3 is TGTGCCAGCAGCTTAACGGGGGGACGGTACAATGAGCAGTTCTTC. V usage is TRBV7-3 and J usage is TRBJ2-1; D may be TRBD2 (6 bases). Germline lookup yields CDR1 SGHTA and CDR2 FQGTGA. The CDR3 runs 15 residues. V was cut by 0 bases and J by 4 bases, with 10 bases left in between.

The gene calls are TRBV4-2 and TRBJ1-2; the match to TRBD1 covers 7 bases. Unmatched junction bases numbered 9, after V lost 0 bases and J lost 5 bases. In germline, CDR1 is LGHNA, CDR2 YNFKEQ. The CDR3 runs to 16 residues. In DNA, the CDR3 is TGTGCCAGCAGCCAAGATAGAGGCAGGGGGGGTTATGGCTACACCTTC. Its protein is CASSQDRGRGGYGYTF.

The chain couples TRBV10-2 to TRBJ2-7, with D perhaps TRBD1 (6 bases). The germline CDR1 and CDR2 sequences are WSHSY and SAAADI. The CDR3 is made up of 15 amino acids. V shed 4 bases and J shed 2 bases, with 15 bases lying between them. The CDR3 is CASSVVRGTTYEQYF. The DNA of the CDR3 is TGCGCCAGCAGTGTAGTGAGGGGGACGACCTACGAGCAGTACTTC.

The J gene is TRBJ2-5, the V gene TRBV24-1; a weak D match, TRBD1 (5 bases). The CDR3 totals 11 residues. V shed 1 base and J shed 10 bases, with 6 bases lying between them. The germline gives CDR1 KGHDR, CDR2 SFDVKD. The CDR3 DNA sequence: TGTGCCACCAGTGATTTAGGGGTCCAGTACTTC. The encoded protein is CATSDLGVQYF.

V gene TRBV6-1 combines with J gene TRBJ1-2; TRBD1 is a possible D gene (6 bases). The ends were cut back, 2 bases at V and 7 bases at J, with 17 bases in the middle. Germline V gene sequence: CDR1 MNHNS, CDR2 SASEGT. CDR3 length: 15 residues. CDR3 nucleotides: TGTGCCAGCAGTGAATTGAGGGGGGGTCAGGGTGGCTACACCTTC. The encoded protein is CASSELRGGQGGYTF.

The chain carries TRBV7-6 and TRBJ1-3, with D unclear. The CDR3 extends over 14 amino acids. V lost 8 bases and J lost 0, with 11 bases in between. CDR1 is SGHVS and CDR2 is FNYEAQ in the germline V gene. The DNA of the CDR3 is TGTGCCAGCGGAGCCCCTCGCTCTGGAAACACCATATATTTT. Translated: CASGAPRSGNTIYF. The entire variable domain, with the rest obtained from reference TRBV7-6 and TRBJ1-3, is as follows: GAGVSQSPRYKVTKRGQDVALRCDPISGHVSLYWYRQALGQGPEFLTYFNYEAQQDKSGLPNDRFSAERPEGSISTLTIQRTEQRDSAMYRCASGAPRSGNTIYFGEGSWLTVV.

The CDR3 here is CASIPLGSGNLEQYF. The CDR3 DNA sequence: TGTGCCAGCATCCCGTTGGGTAGCGGGAATCTTGAGCAGTACTTC. This rearrangement joins TRBV11-2 to TRBJ2-7; 8 bases line up with TRBD2. V lost 7 bases to trimming and J lost 7 bases; unmatched junction nucleotides: 15. Germline values: CDR1 SGHAT, CDR2 FQNNGV. This CDR3 has 15 residues.

V usage is TRBV5-4 and J usage is TRBJ2-3; 7 bases line up with TRBD2. The V and J ends lost 4 bases and 6 bases, in that order; junction bases with no gene match: 11. Germline V gives CDR1 SGHNT, CDR2 YYREEE (reference sequence). The CDR3 runs to 15 residues. CDR3 bases: TGTGCCAGCAGCCCCAGGGCGAGCGGGGCTGATACGCAGTATTTT. Protein: CASSPRASGADTQYF.

In its sample, this clone was seen a few times. The CDR3 DNA sequence: TGTGCCAGCAGTGAAGCTTGGGCAGGGACTAATGAAAAACTGTTTTTT. Protein: CASSEAWAGTNEKLFF. The chain has TRBV2 and TRBJ1-4; weak D call: TRBD1 (5 bases). CDR1 is SNHLY and CDR2 is FYNNEI in the germline V gene. This CDR3 spans 16 amino acids. The germline V and J ends were trimmed by 0 bases and 2 bases, with 10 bases remaining between them.

This clone has just a few counts. The rearrangement joins TRBV9 to TRBJ1-2, with D unclear. The germline CDR1 and CDR2 sequences are SGDLS and YYNGEE. The CDR3 totals 14 residues. V was clipped by 0 bases and J by 8 bases, with 14 bases between them. CDR3 region: CASSVGRLTRGYTF. CDR3 DNA: TGTGCCAGCAGCGTAGGTAGGCTCACCAGGGGCTACACCTTC.

This chain connects TRBV11-2 to TRBJ1-1; weak D call: TRBD1 (6 bases). V gave up 11 bases and J gave up 2 bases, with 15 bases separating them. The CDR3 extends over 13 amino acids. Per germline, CDR1 SGHAT and CDR2 FQNNGV. The CDR3: CAGTTGFNTEAFF. The CDR3 region has the DNA TGTGCCGGAACTACAGGGTTCAACACTGAAGCTTTCTTT. The full variable domain, completed using reference TRBV11-2 and TRBJ1-1, is EAGVAQSPRYKIIEKRQSVAFWCNPISGHATLYWYQQILGQGPKLLIQFQNNGVVDDSQLPKDRFSAERLKGVDSTLKIQPAKLEDSAVYLCAGTTGFNTEAFFGQGTRLTVV.

The genes are TRBV7-3 and TRBJ2-3, with 9 positions matching TRBD1. The junction had 6 bases not matched to a gene; V was cut back by 3 bases and J by 2 bases. CDR1 is SGHTA and CDR2 is FQGTGA in the germline V gene. CDR3 size: 16 residues. The CDR3 spells CASSLVGTGSTDTQYF. In DNA, the CDR3 is TGTGCCAGCAGCTTGGTCGGGACAGGGTCCACAGATACGCAGTATTTT.

J is TRBJ1-2 and V is TRBV3-1 (or the pseudogene TRBV3-2), with D unclear. The germline gives CDR1 LGHDT, CDR2 YNNKEL (reference sequence). With 0 bases removed from V and 6 bases from J, the gap between germline ends came to 5 bases. The CDR3 totals 12 residues. DNA of the CDR3: TGTGCCAGCAGCCAAGATGACCATGGCTACACCTTC. Amino acids: CASSQDDHGYTF.

This rearrangement joins TRBV5-1 to TRBJ2-3, with D perhaps TRBD1 or TRBD2 (5 bases each). V was clipped by 4 bases and J by 4 bases, with 13 bases between them. The length of the CDR3 is 14 residues. CDR1 and CDR2 from the germline V gene are SGHRS and YFSETQ. CDR3 nucleotide sequence: TGCGCCAGCAGCCCCGGGGACCCCGCAGATACGCAGTATTTT. Protein: CASSPGDPADTQYF.

This chain connects TRBV14 to TRBJ1-2; D may be TRBD1 (6 bases). Germline V CDR1 and CDR2: SGHDN, FVKESK. The ends were cut back, 0 bases at V and 8 bases at J, with 16 bases in the middle. The CDR3 has 15 residues. The CDR3 DNA reads as TGTGCCAGCAGCCAAGACCAGGGGCGCTATGGAGGCTACACCTTC. This translates into CASSQDQGRYGGYTF.

The J gene is TRBJ1-5, the V gene TRBV2; D is uncertain. V was pared by 0 bases and J by 8 bases, with 8 bases between. The V gene's germline CDR1 is SNHLY and CDR2 FYNNEI. The CDR3 is 13 amino acids. The CDR3 reads CASSEAGREPQHF. The DNA for the CDR3 is TGTGCCAGCAGTGAAGCGGGCCGGGAGCCCCAGCATTTT.

The chain joins TRBV30 to TRBJ2-7, with D possibly being TRBD1 or TRBD2 (7 bases each). The length of the CDR3 is 16 residues. Germline V gene data show CDR1 as GTSNPN and CDR2 as SVGIG (reference sequence). Trimming shortened V by 1 base and J by 7 bases, and 23 bases separated the two germline ends. Written as DNA, the CDR3 is TGTGCCTGGAGTGGCCCCCCGGTGGGGACAGCGGGAGAGCAGTACTTC. This encodes CAWSGPPVGTAGEQYF.